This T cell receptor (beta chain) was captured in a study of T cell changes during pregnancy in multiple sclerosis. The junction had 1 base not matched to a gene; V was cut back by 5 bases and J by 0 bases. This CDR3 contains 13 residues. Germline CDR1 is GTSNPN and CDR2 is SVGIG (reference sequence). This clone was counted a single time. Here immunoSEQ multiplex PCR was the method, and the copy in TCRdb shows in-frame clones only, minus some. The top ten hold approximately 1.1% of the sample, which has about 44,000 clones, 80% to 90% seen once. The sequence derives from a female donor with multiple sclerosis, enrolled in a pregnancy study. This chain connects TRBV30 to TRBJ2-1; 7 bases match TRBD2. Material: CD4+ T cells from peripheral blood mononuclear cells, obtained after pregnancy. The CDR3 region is CAWGTTSYNEQFF. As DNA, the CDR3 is TGTGCCTGGGGGACTACCTCCTACAATGAGCAGTTCTTC.